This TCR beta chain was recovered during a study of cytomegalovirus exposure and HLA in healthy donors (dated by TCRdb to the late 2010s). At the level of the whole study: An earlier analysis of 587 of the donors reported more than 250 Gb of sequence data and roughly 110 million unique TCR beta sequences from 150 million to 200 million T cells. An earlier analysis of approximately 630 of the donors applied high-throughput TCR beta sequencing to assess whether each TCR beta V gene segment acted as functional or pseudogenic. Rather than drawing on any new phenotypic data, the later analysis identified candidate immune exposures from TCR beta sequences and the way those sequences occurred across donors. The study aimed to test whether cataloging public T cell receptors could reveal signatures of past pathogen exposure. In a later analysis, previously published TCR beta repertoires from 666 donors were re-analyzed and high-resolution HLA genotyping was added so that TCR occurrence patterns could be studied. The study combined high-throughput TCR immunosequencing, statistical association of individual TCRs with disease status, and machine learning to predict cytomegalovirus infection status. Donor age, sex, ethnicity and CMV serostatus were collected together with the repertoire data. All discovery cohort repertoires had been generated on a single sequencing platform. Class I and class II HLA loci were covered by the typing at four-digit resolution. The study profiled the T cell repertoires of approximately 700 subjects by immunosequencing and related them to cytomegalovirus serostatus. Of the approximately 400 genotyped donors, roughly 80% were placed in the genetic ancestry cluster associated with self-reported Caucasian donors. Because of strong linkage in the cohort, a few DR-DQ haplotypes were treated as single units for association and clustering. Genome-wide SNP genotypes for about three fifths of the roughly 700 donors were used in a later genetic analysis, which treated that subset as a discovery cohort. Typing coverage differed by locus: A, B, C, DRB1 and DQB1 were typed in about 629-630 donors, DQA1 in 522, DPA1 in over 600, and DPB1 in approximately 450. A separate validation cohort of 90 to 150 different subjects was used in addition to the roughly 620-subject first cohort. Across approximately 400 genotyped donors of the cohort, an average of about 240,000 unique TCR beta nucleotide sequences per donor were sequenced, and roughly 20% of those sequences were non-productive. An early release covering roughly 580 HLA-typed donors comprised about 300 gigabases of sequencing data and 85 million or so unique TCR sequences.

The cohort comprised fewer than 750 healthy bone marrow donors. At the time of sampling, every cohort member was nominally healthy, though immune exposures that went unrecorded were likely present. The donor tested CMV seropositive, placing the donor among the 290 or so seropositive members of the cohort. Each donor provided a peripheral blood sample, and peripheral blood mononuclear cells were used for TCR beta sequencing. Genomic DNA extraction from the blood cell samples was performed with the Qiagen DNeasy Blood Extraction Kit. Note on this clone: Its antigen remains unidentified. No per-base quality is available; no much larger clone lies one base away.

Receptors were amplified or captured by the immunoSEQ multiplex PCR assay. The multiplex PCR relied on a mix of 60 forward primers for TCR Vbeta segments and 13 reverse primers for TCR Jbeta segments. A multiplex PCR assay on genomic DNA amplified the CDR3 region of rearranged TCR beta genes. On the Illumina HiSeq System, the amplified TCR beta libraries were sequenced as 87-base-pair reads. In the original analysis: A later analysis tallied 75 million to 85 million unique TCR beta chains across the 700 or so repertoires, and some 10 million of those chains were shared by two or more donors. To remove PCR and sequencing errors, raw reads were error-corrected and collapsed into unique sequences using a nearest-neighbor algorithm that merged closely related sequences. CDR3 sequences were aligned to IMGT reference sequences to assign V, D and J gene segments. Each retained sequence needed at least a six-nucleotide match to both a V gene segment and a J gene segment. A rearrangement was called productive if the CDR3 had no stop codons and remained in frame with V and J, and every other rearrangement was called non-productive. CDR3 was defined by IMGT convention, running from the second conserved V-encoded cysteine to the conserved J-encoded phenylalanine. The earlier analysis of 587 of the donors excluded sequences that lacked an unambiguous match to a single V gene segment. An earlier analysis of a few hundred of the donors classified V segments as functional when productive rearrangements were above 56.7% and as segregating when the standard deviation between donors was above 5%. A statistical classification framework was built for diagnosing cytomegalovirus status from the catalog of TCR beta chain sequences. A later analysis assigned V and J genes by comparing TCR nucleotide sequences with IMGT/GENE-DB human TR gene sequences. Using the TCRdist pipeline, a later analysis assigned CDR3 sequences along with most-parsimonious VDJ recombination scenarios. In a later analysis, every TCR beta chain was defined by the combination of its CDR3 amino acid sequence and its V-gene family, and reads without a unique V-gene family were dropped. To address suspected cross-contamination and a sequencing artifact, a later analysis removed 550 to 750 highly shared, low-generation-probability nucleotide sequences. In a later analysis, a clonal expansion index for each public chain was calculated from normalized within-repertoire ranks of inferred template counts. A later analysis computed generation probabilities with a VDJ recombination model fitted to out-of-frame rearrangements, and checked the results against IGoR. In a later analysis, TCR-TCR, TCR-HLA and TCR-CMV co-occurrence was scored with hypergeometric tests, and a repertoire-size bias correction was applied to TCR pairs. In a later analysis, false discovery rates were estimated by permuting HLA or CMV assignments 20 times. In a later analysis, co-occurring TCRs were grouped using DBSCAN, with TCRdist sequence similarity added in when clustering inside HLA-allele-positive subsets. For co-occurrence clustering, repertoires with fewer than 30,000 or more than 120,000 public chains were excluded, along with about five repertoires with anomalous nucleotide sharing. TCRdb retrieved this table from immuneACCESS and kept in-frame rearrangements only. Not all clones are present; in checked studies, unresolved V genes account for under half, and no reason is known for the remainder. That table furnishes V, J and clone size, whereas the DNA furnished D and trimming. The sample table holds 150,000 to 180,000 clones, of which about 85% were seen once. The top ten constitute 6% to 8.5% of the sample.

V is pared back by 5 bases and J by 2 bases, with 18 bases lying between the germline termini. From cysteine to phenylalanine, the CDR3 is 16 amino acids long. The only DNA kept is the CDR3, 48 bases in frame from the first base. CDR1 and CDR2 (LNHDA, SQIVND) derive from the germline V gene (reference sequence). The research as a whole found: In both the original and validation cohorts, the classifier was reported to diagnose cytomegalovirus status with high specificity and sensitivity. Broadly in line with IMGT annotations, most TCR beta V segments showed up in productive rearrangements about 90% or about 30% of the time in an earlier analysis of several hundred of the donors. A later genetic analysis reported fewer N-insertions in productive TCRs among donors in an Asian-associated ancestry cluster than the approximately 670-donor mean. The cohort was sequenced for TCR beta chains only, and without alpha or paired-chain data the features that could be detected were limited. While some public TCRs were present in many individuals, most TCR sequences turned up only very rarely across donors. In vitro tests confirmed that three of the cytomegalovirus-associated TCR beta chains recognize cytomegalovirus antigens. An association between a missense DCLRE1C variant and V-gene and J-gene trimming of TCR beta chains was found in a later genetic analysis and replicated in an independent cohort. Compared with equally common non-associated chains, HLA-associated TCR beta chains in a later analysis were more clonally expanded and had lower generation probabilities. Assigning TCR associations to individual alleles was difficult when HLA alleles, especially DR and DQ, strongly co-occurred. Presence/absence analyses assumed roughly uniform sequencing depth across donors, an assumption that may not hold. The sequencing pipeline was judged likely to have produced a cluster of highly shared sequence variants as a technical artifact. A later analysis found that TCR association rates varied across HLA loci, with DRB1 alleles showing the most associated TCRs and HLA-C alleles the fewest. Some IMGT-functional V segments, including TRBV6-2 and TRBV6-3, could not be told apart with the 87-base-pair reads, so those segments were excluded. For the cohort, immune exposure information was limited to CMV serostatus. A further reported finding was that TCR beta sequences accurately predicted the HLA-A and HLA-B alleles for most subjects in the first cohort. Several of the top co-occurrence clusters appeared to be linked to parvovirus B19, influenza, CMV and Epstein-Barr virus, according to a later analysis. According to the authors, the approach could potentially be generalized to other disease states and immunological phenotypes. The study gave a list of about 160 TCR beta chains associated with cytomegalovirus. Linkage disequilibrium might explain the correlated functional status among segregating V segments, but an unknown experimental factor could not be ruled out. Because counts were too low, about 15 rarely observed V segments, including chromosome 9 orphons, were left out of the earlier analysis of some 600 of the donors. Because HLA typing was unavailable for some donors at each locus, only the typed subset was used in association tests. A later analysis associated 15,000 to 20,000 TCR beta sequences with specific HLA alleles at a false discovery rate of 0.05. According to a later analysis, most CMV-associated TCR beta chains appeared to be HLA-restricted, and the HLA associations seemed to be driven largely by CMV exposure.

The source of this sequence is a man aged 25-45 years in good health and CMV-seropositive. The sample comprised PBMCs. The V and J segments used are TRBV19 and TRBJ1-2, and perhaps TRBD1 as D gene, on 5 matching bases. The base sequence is TGTGCCAGTAGTCGTTATGGGGAGCGGGGGAACTATGGCTACACCTTC. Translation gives CASSRYGERGNYGYTF.